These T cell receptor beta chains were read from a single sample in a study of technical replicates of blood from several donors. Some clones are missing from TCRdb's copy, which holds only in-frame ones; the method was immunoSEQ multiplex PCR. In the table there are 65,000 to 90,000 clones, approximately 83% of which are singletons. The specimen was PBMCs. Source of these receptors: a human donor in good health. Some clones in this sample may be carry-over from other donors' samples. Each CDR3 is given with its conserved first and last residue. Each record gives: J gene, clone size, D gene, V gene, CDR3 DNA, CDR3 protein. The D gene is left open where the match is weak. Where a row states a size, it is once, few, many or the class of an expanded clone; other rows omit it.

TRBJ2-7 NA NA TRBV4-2 TGTGCCAGCAGCCTTTTTTCGGCGGGAAACTCCTACGAGCAGTACTTC CASSLFSAGNSYEQYF
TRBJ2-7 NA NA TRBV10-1 TGCGCCAGCAGTGAGTCGGATTTCGACAGGCGATACTGCTACGAGCAGTACTTC CASSESDFDRRYCYEQYF
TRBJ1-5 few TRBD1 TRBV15 TGTGCCACCAGCAGAGTGTCACAGGGGACTCAGCCCCAGCATTTT CATSRVSQGTQPQHF
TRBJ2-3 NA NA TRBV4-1 TGCGCCAGCAGCCAAGATTACTACACAGATACGCAGTATTTT CASSQDYYTDTQYF
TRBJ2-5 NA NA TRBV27 TGTGCCAGCAGTTCGCGCCTTGACGGGCAAGAGACCCAGTACTTC CASSSRLDGQETQYF
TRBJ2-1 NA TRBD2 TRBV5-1 TGCGCCAGCAGCCCGGGACTAGCGGGAGTCAATGAGCAGTTCTTC CASSPGLAGVNEQFF
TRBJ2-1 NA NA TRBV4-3 TGCGCCAGCAGCCAAGAAGGGGGGGCGAGTAATGAGCAGTTCTTC CASSQEGGASNEQFF
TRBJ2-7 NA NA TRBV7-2 TGTGCCAGCAGCTTATTAGGACTCCTAGGAGAGCAGTACTTC CASSLLGLLGEQYF
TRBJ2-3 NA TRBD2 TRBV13 TGTGCCAGCAGTTGGACTAGCAATACAGATACGCAGTATTTT CASSWTSNTDTQYF
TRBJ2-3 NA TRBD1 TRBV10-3 TGTGCCATCAGTGAGTTGGGACAGATCACAGATACGCAGTATTTT CAISELGQITDTQYF
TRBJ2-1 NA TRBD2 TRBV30 TGTGCCTGGAGGCCGGGCCTTAGGACTAGCGGGGATCACAATGAGCAGTTCTTC CAWRPGLRTSGDHNEQFF
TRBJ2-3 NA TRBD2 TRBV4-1 TGCGCCAGCAGCCTTATAGCGGGAGGAACCACAGATACGCAGTATTTT CASSLIAGGTTDTQYF
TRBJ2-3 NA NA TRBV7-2 TGTGCCAGCAGCACGGGGGCAGATACGCAGTATTTT CASSTGADTQYF
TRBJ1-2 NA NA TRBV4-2 TGTGCCAGCAGCCAAGATCTCAGTGGAGCTAACTATGGCTACACCTTC CASSQDLSGANYGYTF
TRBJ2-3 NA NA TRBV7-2 TGTGCCAGCAGCCAGACAGGCGGCACAGATACGCAGTATTTT CASSQTGGTDTQYF
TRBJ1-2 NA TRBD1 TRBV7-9 TGTGCCAGCAGCCCACGGACAGGGCCAACTAACTATGGCTACACCTTC CASSPRTGPTNYGYTF
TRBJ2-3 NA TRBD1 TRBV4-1 TGCGCCAGCAGCCAAGTACAGGGGAGCACAGATACGCAGTATTTT CASSQVQGSTDTQYF
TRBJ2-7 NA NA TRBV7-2 TGTGCCAGCAGCTTAGGCGGGCCTACCTACGAGCAGTACTTC CASSLGGPTYEQYF
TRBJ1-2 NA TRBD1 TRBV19 TGTGCCAGTAGTACACAGGGGAACTATGGCTACACCTTC CASSTQGNYGYTF
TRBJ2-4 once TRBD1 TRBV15 TGTGCCACCAGCAGAGATCTGGGACAGGGGACCATCCTAGAAAACATTCAGTACTTC CATSRDLGQGTILENIQYF
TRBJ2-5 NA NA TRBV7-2 TGTGCCAGCACCCTAAGGGCGCAGGGGAGGGGGGAGACCCAGTACTTC CASTLRAQGRGETQYF
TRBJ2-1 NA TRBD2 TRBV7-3 TGTGCCAGCGGGGACGGACTAGCGGGACCATACAATGAGCAGTTCTTC CASGDGLAGPYNEQFF
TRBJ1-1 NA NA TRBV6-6 TGTGCCAGCAGTTTCGGTCCTGAAGCTTTCTTT CASSFGPEAFF
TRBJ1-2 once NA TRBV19 TGTGCCAGTAGGGGGGGGGCCGAAGATTGGACTAACTATGGCTACACCTTC CASRGGAEDWTNYGYTF
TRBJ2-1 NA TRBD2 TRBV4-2 TGTGCCAGCGGAAAAGCGGTCGGGAGGGGGATCAATGAGCAGTTCTTC CASGKAVGRGINEQFF
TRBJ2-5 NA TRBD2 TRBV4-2 TGTGCCAGCAGCCAAGATTGGAGGGAGGGCAGGGAGGGGACCCAGTACTTC CASSQDWREGREGTQYF
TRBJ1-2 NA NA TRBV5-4 TGTGCCAGCAGCTTGTCGGAGTATGGCTACACCTTC CASSLSEYGYTF
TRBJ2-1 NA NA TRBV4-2 TGTGCCAGCAGCCAAGCCATGTCGGTAGGGGGCTACAATGAGCAGTTCTTC CASSQAMSVGGYNEQFF
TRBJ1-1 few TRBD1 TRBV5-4 TGTGCCAGCAGCGCCCTTGACAGGGACACTGAAGCTTTCTTT CASSALDRDTEAFF
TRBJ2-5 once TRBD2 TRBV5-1 TGCGCCAGCAGCCCCCGGGGACTAGCGGGAGGTGTAGAGACCCAGTACTTC CASSPRGLAGGVETQYF
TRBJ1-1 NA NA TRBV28 TGTGCCAGCAGTCATTCCCACACTGAAGCTTTCTTT CASSHSHTEAFF
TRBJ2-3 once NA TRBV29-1 TGCAGCCTCGGTACAGGCACAGATACGCAGTATTTT CSLGTGTDTQYF
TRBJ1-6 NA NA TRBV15 TGTGCCACCACGTTGGGCGGGGGCCACGATAATTCACCCCTCCACTTT CATTLGGGHDNSPLHF
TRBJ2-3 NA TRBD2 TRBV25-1 TGTGCCAGCAGTGCATCGACTAGCGGGAGGACAGATACGCAGTATTTT CASSASTSGRTDTQYF
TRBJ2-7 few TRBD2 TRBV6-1 TGTGCCAGCAGTGCGGGACTAGCGGGAGGGCCTGGAGAGCAGTACTTC CASSAGLAGGPGEQYF
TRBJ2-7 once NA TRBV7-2 TGTGCCAGCAGCTTAGAAGGAGGACAGTACTTC CASSLEGGQYF
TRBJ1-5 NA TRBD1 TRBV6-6 TGTGCCAGCAGCGCCGGGACAGGGTTTGGCAATCAGCCCCAGCATTTT CASSAGTGFGNQPQHF
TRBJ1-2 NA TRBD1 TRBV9 TGTGCCAGCAAGGACAGGGGCTATGGCTACACCTTC CASKDRGYGYTF
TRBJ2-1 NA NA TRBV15 TGTGCCACCAGCAGAGAAAGGGGTCTGGCCTACAATGAGCAGTTCTTC CATSRERGLAYNEQFF
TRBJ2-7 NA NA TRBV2 TGTGCCAGCAGTTCACGACTCGGAAGCTCCTACGAGCAGTACTTC CASSSRLGSSYEQYF
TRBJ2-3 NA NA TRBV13 TGTGCCAGCAGCTTATCCCGGGGGTCGAGCACAGATACGCAGTATTTT CASSLSRGSSTDTQYF
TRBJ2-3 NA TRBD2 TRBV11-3 TGTGCCAGCAGCCCAGGGACTAGCGGGGGTCCCACAGATACGCAGTATTTT CASSPGTSGGPTDTQYF
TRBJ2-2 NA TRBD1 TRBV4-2 TGTGCCAGCAGCCAGACGACAGGGCAGACCGGGGAGCTGTTTTTT CASSQTTGQTGELFF
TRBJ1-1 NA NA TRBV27 TGTGCCAGCAGTTTTATCGGGGGAGGCTCAACTGAAGCTTTCTTT CASSFIGGGSTEAFF
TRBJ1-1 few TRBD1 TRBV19 TGTGCCAGTAGTCCTACCGGACAGGGGCGGGGTAGGGCTTTCTTT CASSPTGQGRGRAFF
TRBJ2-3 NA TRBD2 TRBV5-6 TGTGCCAGCAGCCCTAGCGGGTGGGGGGCAGATACGCAGTATTTT CASSPSGWGADTQYF
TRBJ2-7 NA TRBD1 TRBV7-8 TGTGCCAGCAGGACCGGGACAGCTCGCTCCTACGAGCAGTACTTC CASRTGTARSYEQYF
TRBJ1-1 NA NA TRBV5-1 TGCGCCAGCAGCTTTATCAGGGGCCACACTGAAGCTTTCTTT CASSFIRGHTEAFF
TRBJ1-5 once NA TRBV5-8 TGTGCCAGCAGCTTGTGGGGGGATCAGCCCCAGCATTTT CASSLWGDQPQHF
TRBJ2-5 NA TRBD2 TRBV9 TGTGCCAGCAGCGATATTAGCGGGAGGGGGTTGGAGACCCAGTACTTC CASSDISGRGLETQYF
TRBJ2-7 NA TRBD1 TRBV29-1 TGCAGCGTTGAGGGCAGGGGGCGCGAGCAGTACTTC CSVEGRGREQYF
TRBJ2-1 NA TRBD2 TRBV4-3 TGCGCCAGCAGCCAAGATACGGGGGGGTACAATGAGCAGTTCTTC CASSQDTGGYNEQFF